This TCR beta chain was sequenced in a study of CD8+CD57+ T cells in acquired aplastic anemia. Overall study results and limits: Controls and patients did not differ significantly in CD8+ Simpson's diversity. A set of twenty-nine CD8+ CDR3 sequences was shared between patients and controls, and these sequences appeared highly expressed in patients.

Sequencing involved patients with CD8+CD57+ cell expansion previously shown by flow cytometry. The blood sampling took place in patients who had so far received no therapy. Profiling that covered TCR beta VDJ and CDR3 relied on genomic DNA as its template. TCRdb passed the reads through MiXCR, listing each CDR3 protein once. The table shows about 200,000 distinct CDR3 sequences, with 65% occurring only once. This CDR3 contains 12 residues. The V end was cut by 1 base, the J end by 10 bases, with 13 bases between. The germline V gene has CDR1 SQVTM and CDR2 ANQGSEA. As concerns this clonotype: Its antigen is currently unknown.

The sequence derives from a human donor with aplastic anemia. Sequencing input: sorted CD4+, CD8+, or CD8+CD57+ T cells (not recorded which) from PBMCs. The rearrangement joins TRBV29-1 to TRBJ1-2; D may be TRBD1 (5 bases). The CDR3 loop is CSVEVARGTYTF. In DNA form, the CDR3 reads TGCAGCGTTGAAGTTGCAAGGGGTACCTACACCTTC.